This T cell receptor (beta chain) was obtained from a study of CD8+ T cells in alopecia areata. Study at large: In an open-label trial, patients got 5 to 10 mg tofacitinib twice daily. Study outcomes and limitations: Sequence data from scalp samples additionally include resident alphabeta T cells of normal skin.

As regards this clone: Its matching antigen is unknown.

Germline V lookup: CDR1 SEHNR, CDR2 FQNEAQ (reference sequence). CDR3 length: 16 residues. Trimming removed 4 bases from V and 4 bases from J, with 19 bases in between. TCR sequencing used cDNA made by reverse transcription of extracted RNA. Generated by immunoSEQ multiplex PCR, the TCRdb table keeps only in-frame clones and is missing some. The sample shows 110,000 to 150,000 clones, 65% to 90% of them seen only once. As for treatment: oral pan-JAK inhibitor, 5-10 mg twice daily. Sequenced material: CD8+ T cells sorted from blood, taken at week 4, from a patient treated with tofacitinib. The chain is built from TRBV7-9 and TRBJ1-2, with a tentative D call TRBD1 (6 bases). The clonotype originates from a human donor with alopecia areata. The CDR3 here is CASSSTASGVIYGYTF. The CDR3 DNA sequence: TGTGCCAGCAGCTCGACCGCCTCAGGGGTGATCTATGGCTACACCTTC.